The 9 T cell receptor beta chains listed next were all sequenced from one sample in a study of shared clonotypes between healthy human individuals. Here immunoSEQ multiplex PCR was the method, and the copy in TCRdb shows in-frame clones only, minus some. The table shows a few million clones, with roughly 90% occurring only once. Sample: naive CD4+ T cells from PBMCs. Subset noted: CD45RA+ positively selected. The receptor set was obtained from a man aged 18 to 35 in good health. Some clones in this sample may be carry-over from other donors' samples.

In this sample, this clone turned up a few times. The CDR3 DNA sequence: TGTGCCAGCACAGGTGGCACTGAAGCTTTCTTT. This encodes CASTGGTEAFF. V gene TRBV9 combines with J gene TRBJ1-1; no clear D gene. This CDR3 is 11 amino acids long. The germline V and J ends were trimmed by 6 bases and 4 bases, with 7 bases remaining between them. The germline V gene has CDR1 SGDLS and CDR2 YYNGEE. The variable domain in full, with the rest retrieved from reference TRBV9 and TRBJ1-1, is DSGVTQTPKHLITATGQRVTLRCSPRSGDLSVYWYQQSLDQGLQFLIQYYNGEERAKGNILERFSAQQFPDLHSELNLSSLELGDSALYFCASTGGTEAFFGQGTRLTVV.

V usage is TRBV19 and J usage is TRBJ1-5; a weak D match, TRBD1 (5 bases). This CDR3 has 15 residues. From germline, CDR1 is LNHDA and CDR2 SQIVND (reference sequence). Trimming shortened V by 10 bases and J by 4 bases, and 20 bases separated the two germline ends. The CDR3 region has the DNA TGTGCCACCCAAGGTTGGGGGACGGGAAATCAGCCCCAGCATTTT. Its translation is CATQGWGTGNQPQHF.

The chain carries TRBV11-2 and TRBJ2-5; 9 bases line up with TRBD1. The germline V gene encodes CDR1 SGHAT and CDR2 FQNNGV. The CDR3 consists of 16 residues. V shed 4 bases and J 5 bases; nucleotides not matched to a gene: 11. The CDR3 spells CASSWTQGQGSETQYF. The CDR3 DNA follows: TGTGCCAGCAGCTGGACACAGGGACAGGGTAGTGAGACCCAGTACTTC.

This chain links TRBV10-3 with TRBJ1-1, with 8 bases aligning to TRBD1. The CDR3 extends over 14 amino acids. The V segment lost 6 bases and the J segment 3 bases; nucleotides outside the gene matches: 6. Germline CDR1 reads ENHRY; CDR2 reads SYGVKD. CDR3: CAISQGQAYTEAFF. Written as DNA, the CDR3 is TGTGCCATCAGCCAGGGACAGGCCTACACTGAAGCTTTCTTT.

The chain combines TRBV11-2 with TRBJ2-7, with 7 bases fitting TRBD2. Germline-derived CDR1 and CDR2 are SGHAT and FQNNGV. The CDR3 extends over 16 amino acids. With V trimmed by 1 base and J by 0 bases, 6 bases remained unmatched. The CDR3 sequence is CASSLGASGDSYEQYF. CDR3 nucleotide sequence: TGTGCCAGCAGCTTAGGGGCTAGCGGAGACTCCTACGAGCAGTACTTC. The whole variable domain, remainder taken from reference TRBV11-2 and TRBJ2-7, is EAGVAQSPRYKIIEKRQSVAFWCNPISGHATLYWYQQILGQGPKLLIQFQNNGVVDDSQLPKDRFSAERLKGVDSTLKIQPAKLEDSAVYLCASSLGASGDSYEQYFGPGTRLTVT.

The chain links TRBV28 to TRBJ2-2; maybe TRBD2 (5 bases). Germline CDR1 is MDHEN and CDR2 is SYDVKM. The CDR3 totals 12 residues. The V end lost 5 bases, the J end lost 10 bases, and 11 bases lay between the germline ends. CDR3 DNA: TGTGCCAGCAGTCGTATGAGGGTGGAGCTGTTTTTT. This translates into CASSRMRVELFF. Supplemented by reference TRBV28 and TRBJ2-2, the full variable domain reads DVKVTQSSRYLVKRTGEKVFLECVQDMDHENMFWYRQDPGLGLRLIYFSYDVKMKEKGDIPEGYSVSREKKERFSLILESASTNQTSMYLCASSRMRVELFFGEGSRLTVL.

V is TRBV19 and J is TRBJ1-5, with D maybe TRBD1 (6 bases). Germline lookup yields CDR1 LNHDA and CDR2 SQIVND (reference sequence). This CDR3 is 14 amino acids long. The V end lost 7 bases, the J end lost 7 bases, and 17 bases lay between the germline ends. CDR3 sequence: CASTVRGAFQPQHF. The CDR3 nucleotides read TGTGCCAGTACAGTGCGGGGGGCGTTCCAGCCCCAGCATTTT.

The CDR3 spells CAWSRLPTGPDTQYF. In nucleotides, the CDR3 is TGTGCCTGGTCCCGACTACCCACTGGCCCAGATACGCAGTATTTT. The rearrangement links TRBV30 to TRBJ2-3; the D gene is possibly TRBD2 (5 bases). Germline CDR1 and CDR2: GTSNPN and SVGIG (reference sequence). V lost 5 bases, J lost 4 bases, and 19 bases lay in between. CDR3 length: 15 amino acids.

This clone came up once. The gene calls are TRBV7-2 and TRBJ1-3; weak D call: TRBD1 (5 bases). The CDR3 consists of 16 residues. The germline gives CDR1 SGHTA, CDR2 FQGNSA. V lost 1 base and J lost 4, with 14 bases in between. The CDR3 DNA reads TGTGCCAGCAGCTTAGTCGGCGGGGCTTTGGGAAACACCATATATTTT. Translation: CASSLVGGALGNTIYF.